Following are 24 T cell receptor beta chains from one sample sequenced in a study of blood T cell dynamics during melanoma immunotherapy. Time point reported: pre-treatment baseline. Produced via immunoSEQ multiplex PCR; TCRdb's table is partial and in-frame only. This sample has about 13,000 clones, with about 90% found just once. This specimen consisted of blood, obtained from a patient treated with checkpoint blockade. All receptors come from a human donor with melanoma.

The gene calls are TRBV19 and TRBJ2-2, with TRBD1 matching over 11 bases. Germline V gene lookup returns CDR1 LNHDA and CDR2 SQIVND (reference sequence). This CDR3 region has 17 residues. Trimming cost V 7 bases and J 3 bases; bases outside gene matches: 10. The CDR3: CASTHTLGQGDTGELFF. DNA for the CDR3: TGTGCCAGTACCCACACCCTGGGACAGGGGGACACCGGGGAGCTGTTTTTT.

The rearrangement joins TRBV7-8 to TRBJ2-1; 7 nucleotides match TRBD2. The germline CDR1 and CDR2 sequences are SGHVS and FQNEAQ. The CDR3 is 15 amino acids. J was trimmed by 4 bases and V by 5 bases; bases with no gene match: 8. CDR3 in amino acids: CASSRMTSTYNEQFF. The DNA of the CDR3 is TGTGCCAGCAGCCGAATGACTAGCACATACAATGAGCAGTTCTTC.

V is TRBV19 and J is TRBJ1-2, with 7 positions matching TRBD1. The germline CDR1 and CDR2 sequences are LNHDA and SQIVND (reference sequence). This CDR3 has 17 amino acids. Unmatched junction bases numbered 11, after V lost 3 bases and J lost 1 base. CDR3 sequence (DNA): TGTGCCAGTAGTATTTGGTCGGGCGCAGGGGGTAACTATGGCTACACCTTC. It is translated as CASSIWSGAGGNYGYTF.

The chain employs TRBV5-1 and TRBJ2-7, with 13 bases matching TRBD2. V dropped 4 bases and J dropped 0; count of bases not matched to a gene: 4. Looked up from germline, CDR1 is SGHRS and CDR2 is YFSETQ. This CDR3 is 16 amino acids long. The chain's CDR3 is CASSIGLAGASYEQYF. CDR3 in DNA: TGCGCCAGCAGCATAGGACTAGCGGGGGCCTCCTACGAGCAGTACTTC.

The chain employs TRBV12-5 and TRBJ2-1, with D maybe TRBD2 (6 bases). This CDR3 has 16 residues. Trimming stripped 0 bases from V and 5 bases from J, with 14 bases between. The germline gives CDR1 LGHNT, CDR2 FRNRAP. This CDR3 reads CASGLVLGREHNEQFF. Written as DNA, the CDR3 is TGTGCTAGTGGTTTGGTACTTGGGCGGGAACACAATGAGCAGTTCTTC.

The table lists this clone with a count of one. The CDR3 loop reads CASSLADYYNEQFF. The CDR3 DNA reads TGTGCCAGCAGCTTAGCCGACTACTACAATGAGCAGTTCTTC. This chain links TRBV7-9 with TRBJ2-1; TRBD2 is a possible D gene (5 bases). V was trimmed by 0 bases and J by 3 bases, leaving 6 bases between them. The CDR3 runs to 14 residues. From germline, CDR1 is SEHNR and CDR2 FQNEAQ (reference sequence).

This chain joins TRBV5-4 and TRBJ2-5; D ambiguous. With the DNA end fitting TRBJ2-7 better, the J assignment may be wrong. The germline V gene encodes CDR1 SGHNT and CDR2 YYREEE (reference sequence). The CDR3 spans 14 residues. The CDR3 reads CASSLNVGVSEQYF. CDR3 sequence (DNA): TGTGCCAGCAGCCTTAATGTGGGTGTAAGCGAGCAGTACTTC.

The rearrangement links TRBV2 to TRBJ1-5; D ambiguous. Trimming removed 3 bases from V and 0 bases from J, with 3 bases in between. CDR3 size: 13 residues. Germline CDR1 is SNHLY and CDR2 is FYNNEI. The CDR3 region is CASSDSSNQPQHF. CDR3 DNA sequence: TGTGCCAGCAGTGACAGTAGCAATCAGCCCCAGCATTTT.

This chain connects TRBV18 to TRBJ1-2; D might be TRBD1 (6 bases). CDR3 length: 14 residues. Germline loops: CDR1 KGHSH, CDR2 LQKENI. V was clipped by 3 bases and J by 4 bases, with 12 bases between them. The CDR3 coding sequence is TGTGCCAGCTCACCGAACAGGGAGGTCTATGGCTACACCTTC. Translation: CASSPNREVYGYTF.

This clone is a singleton in its sample. V usage is TRBV5-1 and J usage is TRBJ2-1; D is uncertain. Germline V gene lookup returns CDR1 SGHRS and CDR2 YFSETQ. Trimming shortened V by 0 bases and J by 2 bases, and 15 bases separated the two germline ends. This CDR3 is built from 17 residues. DNA for the CDR3: TGCGCCAGCAGCTTGGAACAGACCTATCGGACCTACAATGAGCAGTTCTTC. Its translation: CASSLEQTYRTYNEQFF. Using reference TRBV5-1 and TRBJ2-1 for the parts outside the CDR3, the full variable domain is KAGVTQTPRYLIKTRGQQVTLSCSPISGHRSVSWYQQTPGQGLQFLFEYFSETQRNKGNFPGRFSGRQFSNSRSEMNVSTLELGDSALYLCASSLEQTYRTYNEQFFGPGTRLTVL.

This rearrangement joins TRBV5-4 to TRBJ2-3, with a possible D match to TRBD2 (6 bases). The V end lost 5 bases, the J end lost 4 bases, and 14 bases lay between the germline ends. Germline V gives CDR1 SGHNT, CDR2 YYREEE (reference sequence). The length of the CDR3 is 14 residues. The CDR3 sequence: CASSSGSRSDTQYF. CDR3 coding DNA: TGTGCCAGCAGTTCCGGGAGTAGGTCAGATACGCAGTATTTT.

The V call is TRBV6-1, the J call TRBJ2-2; D gene unclear. V lost 1 base, J lost 0 bases, and 6 bases lay in between. CDR1 and CDR2 (germline): MNHNS, SASEGT. This CDR3 is 15 amino acids long. The CDR3 reads CASSEGSANTGELFF. The CDR3 DNA reads TGTGCCAGCAGTGAAGGTTCAGCGAACACCGGGGAGCTGTTTTTT.

The rearrangement links TRBV19 to TRBJ2-7, with D unresolved. Germline assignment: CDR1 LNHDA and CDR2 SQIVND (reference sequence). CDR3 size: 12 residues. With 3 bases removed from V and 6 bases from J, the gap between germline ends came to 9 bases. CDR3 sequence (DNA): TGTGCCAGTAGTATTGACGGAACCGAGCAGTACTTC. Protein: CASSIDGTEQYF. The whole variable domain, remainder taken from reference TRBV19 and TRBJ2-7, is DGGITQSPKYLFRKEGQNVTLSCEQNLNHDAMYWYRQDPGQGLRLIYYSQIVNDFQKGDIAEGYSVSREKKESFPLTVTSAQKNPTAFYLCASSIDGTEQYFGPGTRLTVT.

The rearrangement links TRBV19 to TRBJ1-1, with D maybe TRBD1 (6 bases). Germline-derived CDR1 and CDR2 are LNHDA and SQIVND (reference sequence). Trimming took off 4 bases at V and 0 bases at J, with 9 bases between the two ends. This CDR3 contains 14 residues. As DNA, the CDR3 is TGTGCCAGTAGTAACGGACAGTTGAACACTGAAGCTTTCTTT. It encodes CASSNGQLNTEAFF.

This chain links TRBV2 with TRBJ1-2; D not certain. CDR3 length equals 13 residues. Between the trimmed V and J ends, which lost 5 bases and 3 bases, there was a span of 10 bases. Germline CDR1 SNHLY, CDR2 FYNNEI. The CDR3 is CASSPRWDYGYTF. CDR3 sequence (DNA): TGTGCCAGCAGTCCTAGGTGGGACTATGGCTACACCTTC.

This clone was recorded a few times. The chain is built from TRBV9 and TRBJ1-1; the D gene is possibly TRBD1 (5 bases). The germline V gene encodes CDR1 SGDLS and CDR2 YYNGEE. The CDR3 sequence is 13 residues long. Trimming took 2 bases from V and 4 from J, leaving 9 bases between them. The CDR3 sequence: CASSVGGSTEAFF. In nucleotides, the CDR3 is TGTGCCAGCAGCGTGGGGGGATCCACTGAAGCTTTCTTT. Using reference TRBV9 and TRBJ1-1 for the parts outside the CDR3, the full variable domain is DSGVTQTPKHLITATGQRVTLRCSPRSGDLSVYWYQQSLDQGLQFLIQYYNGEERAKGNILERFSAQQFPDLHSELNLSSLELGDSALYFCASSVGGSTEAFFGQGTRLTVV.

The V call is TRBV5-4, the J call TRBJ2-1; TRBD2 aligns across 7 bases. The ends lost 2 bases at V and 4 bases at J; junction bases unmatched: 9. The CDR3 covers 16 residues. CDR1 SGHNT and CDR2 YYREEE come from the germline V gene (reference sequence). CDR3 sequence: CASSFGSGIGYNEQFF. Here the CDR3 DNA reads TGTGCCAGCAGCTTTGGAAGCGGGATTGGATACAATGAGCAGTTCTTC.

This clone was observed a few times. The chain is built from TRBV4-2 and TRBJ2-7; 9 bases match TRBD2. V lost 6 bases to trimming and J lost 4 bases; unmatched junction nucleotides: 7. This CDR3 is built from 14 residues. Germline CDR1 and CDR2: LGHNA and YNFKEQ. CDR3 protein: CASRALAGEYEQYF. The CDR3, as DNA: TGTGCCAGCAGGGCGTTAGCGGGAGAATACGAGCAGTACTTC.

J is TRBJ2-4 and V is TRBV27, with D tentatively TRBD1 (5 bases). The V gene lost 1 base and the J gene lost 0 bases, with 7 bases spanning the gap. The CDR3 is made up of 15 amino acids. Germline V lookup: CDR1 MNHEY, CDR2 SMNVEV (reference sequence). The CDR3 DNA sequence: TGTGCCAGCAGTTTATATAGGGGAGCCAAAAACATTCAGTACTTC. Its translation is CASSLYRGAKNIQYF.

This clone appeared once. The chain links TRBV27 to TRBJ2-3; perhaps TRBD1 as D (5 bases). CDR3 length: 14 amino acids. Germline CDR1 reads MNHEY; CDR2 reads SMNVEV (reference sequence). V lost 3 bases and J 6 bases, leaving 13 bases between the germline ends. This CDR3 reads CASSLKQAGDTQYF. CDR3 sequence (DNA): TGTGCCAGCAGTTTGAAACAAGCAGGGGATACGCAGTATTTT.

The chain links TRBV7-9 to TRBJ2-1; 9 bases match TRBD2. Trimming took 8 bases from V and 3 from J; bases not matched to a gene: 5. Germline V gene data show CDR1 as SEHNR and CDR2 as FQNEAQ (reference sequence). The CDR3 loop spans 14 amino acids. CDR3 sequence: CASSSGKDYNEQFF. DNA of the CDR3: TGTGCCAGCTCTAGCGGGAAGGACTACAATGAGCAGTTCTTC.

The rearrangement joins TRBV5-4 to TRBJ2-1; 7 positions match TRBD2. Trimming at V came to 1 base and at J to 8 bases, leaving 9 bases not matched to a gene. Germline CDR1 is SGHNT and CDR2 is YYREEE (reference sequence). The CDR3 length is 15 residues. CDR3 bases: TGTGCCAGCAGCTTGACCGGCGGGAGAACGGATGAGCAGTTCTTC. Translating it yields CASSLTGGRTDEQFF.

The chain joins TRBV29-1 to TRBJ2-5; 11 bases align to TRBD1. The J call may not be correct, given that the DNA end is closer to TRBJ2-7. The CDR3 has 12 residues. The germline V gene encodes CDR1 SQVTM and CDR2 ANQGSEA. CDR3 DNA sequence: TGCAGCGTTGTGGGACAGGGGGTCGAGCAGTACTTC. The encoded protein is CSVVGQGVEQYF.

V and J are TRBV10-1 and TRBJ2-1; 8 bases are a match to TRBD1. The CDR3 consists of 15 residues. CDR1 is WNHNN and CDR2 is SYGVQD in the germline V gene (reference sequence). The J segment lost 4 bases and the V segment lost 3 bases, leaving 5 bases of the junction unmatched. CDR3 DNA sequence: TGCGCCAGCAGTGATTTCCAGGGGGCATACAATGAGCAGTTCTTC. Amino acids: CASSDFQGAYNEQFF.